This passage covers 13 T cell receptor beta chains from one sample sequenced in a study of OX40 agonist ivuxolimab in advanced cancers. The library was prepared using the immunoSEQ multiplex PCR assay. TCRdb carries this immuneACCESS record with in-frame sequences only. Its versions omit some clonotypes, under half of them owing to an unresolved V gene in the studies checked, with the rest unexplained. This sample holds approximately 62,000 clones; 80% to 90% were observed only once. The biggest ten clones account for about 12% of the sample. The material was CD4+ or CD8+ T cells sorted from blood, obtained in a trial of the OX40 agonist ivuxolimab. The receptors stem from an adult with an advanced solid tumor such as melanoma, head and neck, liver or kidney cancer.

The gene calls are TRBV27 and TRBJ2-1, with 13 bases fitting TRBD2. The V and J ends lost 4 bases and 5 bases, in that order; junction bases with no gene match: 2. This CDR3 has 15 amino acids. In germline, CDR1 is MNHEY, CDR2 SMNVEV (reference sequence). CDR3 bases: TGTGCCAGCAGTTCTGGGACTAGCGGGAACAATGAGCAGTTCTTC. It translates to CASSSGTSGNNEQFF.

V usage is TRBV4-1 and J usage is TRBJ1-3; tentative D call: TRBD1 (5 bases). Germline CDR1 is MGHRA and CDR2 is YSYEKL. Trimming took 3 bases from V and 5 from J, leaving 11 bases between them. CDR3 length equals 14 residues. CDR3 DNA: TGCGCCAGCAGCCACCCCCAGGGCAGAAACACCATATATTTT. Translated, it gives CASSHPQGRNTIYF.

This chain uses TRBV29-1 with TRBJ2-7, with 16 bases aligning to TRBD2. Unmatched junction bases numbered 16, after V lost 7 bases and J lost 4 bases. The CDR3 spans 18 residues. Germline CDR1 and CDR2: SQVTM and ANQGSEA. For the CDR3, the DNA is TGCAGCGCATACTTAACCGGGACTAGCGGGAGGGCCAGGTACGAGCAGTACTTC. This gives the protein CSAYLTGTSGRARYEQYF.

The chain joins TRBV29-1 to TRBJ2-7, with 9 bases that match TRBD1. Germline values: CDR1 SQVTM, CDR2 ANQGSEA. This CDR3 is 14 amino acids long. V was clipped by 1 base and J by 2 bases; unmatched bases: 3. Here the CDR3 reads CSVEGQGGPYEQYF. The DNA of the CDR3 is TGCAGCGTTGAAGGACAGGGGGGCCCCTACGAGCAGTACTTC.

J is TRBJ2-2 and V is TRBV7-9; 7 bases agree with TRBD2. Germline V gene lookup returns CDR1 SEHNR and CDR2 FQNEAQ (reference sequence). The V and J ends lost 5 bases and 4 bases, in that order; junction bases with no gene match: 10. This CDR3 comprises 16 residues. The CDR3: CASSPWGDYLTGELFF. The CDR3 DNA follows: TGTGCCAGCAGCCCTTGGGGGGACTACCTCACCGGGGAGCTGTTTTTT. Full variable domain (rest looked up from reference TRBV7-9 and TRBJ2-2): DTGVSQNPRHKITKRGQNVTFRCDPISEHNRLYWYRQTLGQGPEFLTYFQNEAQLEKSRLLSDRFSAERPKGSFSTLEIQRTEQGDSAMYLCASSPWGDYLTGELFFGEGSRLTVL.

This chain uses TRBV7-8 with TRBJ1-5; 9 bases agree with TRBD1. V gave up 6 bases and J gave up 0 bases; unmatched junction bases: 6. CDR3 size: 16 residues. Germline V CDR1 and CDR2: SGHVS, FQNEAQ. The CDR3 region has the DNA TGTGCCAGCAGTACCGGGACAGGGTCTAGCAATCAGCCCCAGCATTTT. As protein: CASSTGTGSSNQPQHF.

This clone was observed a single time. The genes are TRBV6-5 and TRBJ2-7; D is possibly TRBD1 (5 bases). CDR3 length equals 12 residues. Germline values: CDR1 MNHEY, CDR2 SVGAGI. V lost 4 bases to trimming and J lost 3 bases, with 7 bases between them. The CDR3 DNA is TGTGCCAGCAGTTTTGACAGCTACGAGCAGTACTTC. Translation: CASSFDSYEQYF.

The chain links TRBV9 to TRBJ1-6; 9 positions agree with TRBD1. CDR1 and CDR2 from the germline V gene are SGDLS and YYNGEE. Losses at the gene ends were 0 bases for V and 6 bases for J; bases not matched to a gene: 4. The CDR3 length is 16 residues. CDR3: CASSVGPGQGNSPLHF. CDR3 nucleotides: TGTGCCAGCAGCGTAGGCCCGGGACAGGGTAATTCACCCCTCCACTTT. The complete variable domain, with remaining parts taken from reference TRBV9 and TRBJ1-6, reads DSGVTQTPKHLITATGQRVTLRCSPRSGDLSVYWYQQSLDQGLQFLIQYYNGEERAKGNILERFSAQQFPDLHSELNLSSLELGDSALYFCASSVGPGQGNSPLHFGNGTRLTVT.

As to this clone: One junction end disagrees with the germline gene, perhaps due to a read error. The chain uses TRBV30 and TRBJ2-3; possibly TRBD2 for D (7 bases). The CDR3 covers 14 residues. CDR1 is GTSNPN and CDR2 is SVGIG in the germline V gene (reference sequence). CDR3 in DNA: TGTGCCCGGAGTTATGGGGGGGCCGTAGATACGCAGTATTTT. Translated, it gives CARSYGGAVDTQYF.

This chain connects TRBV5-1 to TRBJ2-7; D perhaps matches TRBD2 (6 bases). The CDR3 runs to 15 residues. The germline V gene encodes CDR1 SGHRS and CDR2 YFSETQ. V was cut by 0 bases and J by 3 bases, with 13 bases left in between. CDR3 in amino acids: CASSLGASAYYEQYV. CDR3 in DNA: TGCGCCAGCAGCTTGGGGGCTAGCGCTTACTACGAGCAGTACGTC.

The chain links TRBV10-3 to TRBJ2-3, with no clear D. The CDR3 has 13 residues. From germline, CDR1 is ENHRY and CDR2 SYGVKD. Between the trimmed V and J ends, which lost 2 bases and 2 bases, there was a span of 5 bases. CDR3 DNA: TGTGCCATCAGTGAGGATTTCACAGATACGCAGTATTTT. Its protein product is CAISEDFTDTQYF.

The genes are TRBV6-5 and TRBJ2-1; no reliable D call. This CDR3 is built from 14 residues. Trimming pared 0 bases from V and 9 bases from J, leaving 12 bases between. Germline CDR1 is MNHEY and CDR2 is SVGAGI. The DNA for the CDR3 is TGTGCCAGCAGTTACTCGTCAGGATTGGGTGAGCAGTTCTTC. Its translation is CASSYSSGLGEQFF.

This clone was counted once. This rearrangement joins TRBV11-2 to TRBJ2-3; 10 positions match TRBD2. Germline V gene lookup returns CDR1 SGHAT and CDR2 FQNNGV. The V and J ends lost 1 base and 5 bases, in that order; junction bases with no gene match: 9. The CDR3 consists of 17 residues. The chain's CDR3 is CASSLGPSGRSGDTQYF. The CDR3 region has the DNA TGTGCCAGCAGCTTAGGCCCTAGCGGGAGATCAGGAGATACGCAGTATTTT.